The following is a TCR beta chain sequence with its context. Its target is unknown. This specimen belongs to a study of shared clonotypes between healthy human individuals. The investigators split CD4+ cells into a CD45RA+ naive subset and a CD45RA-negative memory subset. Study-wide findings and caveats: Rarefaction exposed incomplete sorted-subset sequencing despite large depth.

Trimming left V 4 bases short and J 8 bases short, with 16 bases between. CDR1 and CDR2 from the germline V gene are SGHDT and YYEEEE. The CDR3 totals 14 residues. Replicate PCRs run on sorted subsets employed 150 to 250 ng DNA, roughly 30,000 T cell genomes. Assay: immunoSEQ multiplex PCR; the TCRdb copy retains only in-frame clones and omits some. In the table there are roughly 1,100,000 clones, roughly 80% of which are singletons. The clonotype comes from a man between 18 and 29 years old in good health. The sequenced material came from memory CD4+ T cells sorted from blood. The sample's subset: CD45RA-negative fraction. The chain carries TRBV5-6 and TRBJ2-1; no clear D. CDR3 region: CASSGPGPHHEQFF. The CDR3 nucleotides read TGTGCCAGCAGCGGACCCGGGCCCCACCATGAGCAGTTCTTC.